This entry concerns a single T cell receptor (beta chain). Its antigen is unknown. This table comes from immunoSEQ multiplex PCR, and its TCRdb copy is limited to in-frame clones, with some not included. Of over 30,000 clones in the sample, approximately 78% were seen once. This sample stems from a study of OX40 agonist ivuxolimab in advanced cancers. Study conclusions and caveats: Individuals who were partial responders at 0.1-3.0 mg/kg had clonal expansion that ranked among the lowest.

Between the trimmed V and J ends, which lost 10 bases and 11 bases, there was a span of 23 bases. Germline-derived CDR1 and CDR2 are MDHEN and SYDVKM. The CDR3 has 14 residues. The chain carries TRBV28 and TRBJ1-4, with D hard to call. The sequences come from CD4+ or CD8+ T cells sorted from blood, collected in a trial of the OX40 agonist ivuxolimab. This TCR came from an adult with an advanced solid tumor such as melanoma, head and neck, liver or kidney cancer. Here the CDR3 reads CATTLPGSRFKLFF. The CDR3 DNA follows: TGTGCCACTACACTACCCGGGTCCCGATTCAAACTGTTTTTT.